What follows describes a single TCR beta chain. This CDR3 is 16 amino acids long. The germline gives CDR1 LNHDA, CDR2 SQIVND (reference sequence). The data derive from a study of T cells expressing NK-cell markers. Study in general: Sorted CD3+CD56-NKG2C+, CD3+CD56+NKG2C+ and CD3+CD56+NKG2C- T cells supplied the TCR beta repertoires. The sequencing cohort of eight donors included seven HCMV-seropositive individuals and one seronegative individual.

Scientists made TCR beta cDNA using 5'RACE template switching with UMIs. TCRdb reprocessed the 5' RACE reads, with one entry per CDR3 protein and no DNA. In total, the table holds roughly 390,000 distinct CDR3 sequences. This rearrangement joins TRBV19 to TRBJ1-1; the D call of TRBD1 rests on TCRdb alone, since no DNA is present to check it. The receptor comes from a man aged 18-75 years in good health. The material sequenced was blood T cells: a sorted CD56 or NKG2C T cell subset, CD4+ or CD8+ T cells, or bulk PBMC T cells (not recorded which). This CDR3 reads CASSIPLGRRNTEAFF. The variable domain in full, with the rest retrieved from reference TRBV19 and TRBJ1-1, is DGGITQSPKYLFRKEGQNVTLSCEQNLNHDAMYWYRQDPGQGLRLIYYSQIVNDFQKGDIAEGYSVSREKKESFPLTVTSAQKNPTAFYLCASSIPLGRRNTEAFFGQGTRLTVV.